The 10 T cell receptor beta chains reported below all come from one sample, sequenced in a study of shared clonotypes between healthy human individuals. CD45RO-negative CD8 cells positively selected for CCR7 made up the naive population, which excluded terminally differentiated effector memory CD45RA+ cells. Assay used: immunoSEQ multiplex PCR; TCRdb lists only in-frame clones, some missing. The profile shows around 560,000 clones, 85% to 95% of them singletons. The specimen sequenced was naive CD8+ T cells sorted from blood. The source of these receptors is a woman aged 30 to 39 in good health.

The gene calls are TRBV4-2 and TRBJ2-3, with D unclear. This CDR3 contains 13 residues. The V gene lost 1 base and the J gene lost 6 bases, with 8 bases spanning the gap. Germline CDR1 and CDR2: LGHNA and YNFKEQ. The CDR3 spells CASSQVRWDTQYF. The CDR3 nucleotides read TGTGCCAGCAGCCAAGTCAGGTGGGATACGCAGTATTTT.

This chain connects TRBV6-1 to TRBJ2-7, with 8 bases matching TRBD1. The germline V gene encodes CDR1 MNHNS and CDR2 SASEGT. The CDR3 is made up of 15 amino acids. The J segment lost 1 base and the V segment lost 4 bases, leaving 6 bases of the junction unmatched. The CDR3 nucleotides read TGTGCCAGCAGTGGCCGACAGGGGCCATCCTACGAGCAGTACTTC. Its translation: CASSGRQGPSYEQYF.

The rearrangement uses TRBV5-8 and TRBJ2-7, with 10 bases aligning to TRBD1. V shed 3 bases and J 3 bases; nucleotides not matched to a gene: 3. The germline V gene encodes CDR1 SGHTS and CDR2 YDEGEE. The CDR3 sequence is 14 residues long. The CDR3 reads CASSSGQGIYEQYF. The CDR3 nucleotides are TGTGCCAGCAGCTCGGGACAGGGGATCTACGAGCAGTACTTC.

The chain uses TRBV15 and TRBJ2-5; TRBD2 matches at 7 bases. This CDR3 is built from 14 residues. The V and J ends lost 3 bases and 5 bases, in that order; junction bases with no gene match: 6. The germline V gene has CDR1 LNHNV and CDR2 YYDKDF (reference sequence). The CDR3 DNA follows: TGTGCCACCAGCAGTGGGGGGGTGACGGAGACCCAGTACTTC. Translating it yields CATSSGGVTETQYF.

CDR3 loop: CASSYGARGYEQYF. CDR3 coding DNA: TGTGCCAGCAGTTACGGGGCACGGGGCTACGAGCAGTACTTC. The chain is built from TRBV6-6 and TRBJ2-7, with D possibly being TRBD1 or TRBD2 (5 bases each). CDR3 length: 14 amino acids. V was shortened by 2 bases and J by 3 bases, with 11 bases between the two germline ends. Germline-derived CDR1 and CDR2 are MNHNY and SVGAGI (reference sequence).

This chain links TRBV7-9 with TRBJ2-5; D is possibly TRBD1 (6 bases). The CDR3 sequence is 15 residues long. The V and J ends lost 1 base and 2 bases respectively, with 11 bases between them. Germline lookup yields CDR1 SEHNR and CDR2 FQNEAQ (reference sequence). In DNA form, the CDR3 reads TGTGCCAGCAGCTTAGTGGGGGCAGCTCAAGAGACCCAGTACTTC. Translation: CASSLVGAAQETQYF.

Of note for this clone: The same CDR3 also results from other DNA sequences found in this sample. CDR3 sequence reads: CASSFDRGSYEQYF. The CDR3 coding sequence is TGTGCCAGCAGTTTTGACAGGGGGTCCTACGAGCAGTACTTC. This sequence joins TRBV27 and TRBJ2-7; 9 nucleotides line up with TRBD1. The CDR3 sequence is 14 residues long. Germline CDR1 MNHEY, CDR2 SMNVEV (reference sequence). The J segment lost 1 base and the V segment lost 3 bases, leaving 1 base of the junction unmatched.

The CDR3 loop is CASSLSGRSSDEQYF. The DNA for the CDR3 is TGTGCCAGCAGTTTATCCGGGCGGAGCTCTGACGAGCAGTACTTC. J is TRBJ2-7 and V is TRBV27; D is ambiguous. This CDR3 has 15 residues. From germline, CDR1 is MNHEY and CDR2 SMNVEV (reference sequence). Trimming stripped 0 bases from V and 5 bases from J, with 14 bases between.

This clone was seen a single time. CDR3 loop: CASSASGKSYNEQFF. The CDR3, as DNA: TGTGCCAGCAGCGCTAGCGGGAAATCCTACAATGAGCAGTTCTTC. The chain recombines TRBV9 with TRBJ2-1; 9 bases are shared with TRBD2. The CDR3 contains 15 residues. CDR1 is SGDLS and CDR2 is YYNGEE in the germline V gene. Losses at the gene ends were 3 bases for V and 1 base for J; bases not matched to a gene: 2.

V and J are TRBV2 and TRBJ2-7; D tentatively reads TRBD1 or TRBD2 (6 bases each). The CDR3 loop spans 15 amino acids. The germline V gene has CDR1 SNHLY and CDR2 FYNNEI. V was cut by 6 bases and J by 4 bases, with 19 bases left in between. CDR3 nucleotide sequence: TGTGCCAGCAGGAGGGGGGCGGACCACTCTTACGAGCAGTACTTC. Encoded protein: CASRRGADHSYEQYF.